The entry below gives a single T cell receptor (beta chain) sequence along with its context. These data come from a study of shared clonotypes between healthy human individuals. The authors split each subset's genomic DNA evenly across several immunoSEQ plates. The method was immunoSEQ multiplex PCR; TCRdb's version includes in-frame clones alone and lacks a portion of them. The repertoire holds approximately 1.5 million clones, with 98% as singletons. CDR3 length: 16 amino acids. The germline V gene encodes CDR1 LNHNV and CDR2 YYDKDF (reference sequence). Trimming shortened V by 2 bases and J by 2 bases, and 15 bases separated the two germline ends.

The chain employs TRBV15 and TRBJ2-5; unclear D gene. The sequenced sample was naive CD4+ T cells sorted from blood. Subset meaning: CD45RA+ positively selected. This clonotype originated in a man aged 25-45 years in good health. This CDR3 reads CATSRNTHSRQETQYF. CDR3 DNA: TGTGCCACCAGCAGAAATACCCACAGCCGGCAAGAGACCCAGTACTTC.